The rows below give T cell receptor beta chains drawn from one sample of a study of cytomegalovirus exposure and HLA in healthy donors. Libraries were prepared by immunoSEQ multiplex PCR; TCRdb keeps only in-frame clonotypes and omits some of them. Counted here are approximately 150,000 clones, 65% to 80% occurring once; the ten biggest clones make up 1.5% to 2%. The sample taken for sequencing was PBMCs. These receptor sequences come from a middle-aged woman in good health and CMV-seronegative. The conserved cysteine and the conserved F or W are not part of the CDR3 here. D genes are given only for firm matches.

V	J	D	length	CDR3
TRBV7-9	TRBJ2-3	NA	14	ASSSWRGSSTDTQY
TRBV4-1	TRBJ2-7	NA	13	ASSQEGTPTYEQY
TRBV7-9	TRBJ2-5	TRBD2	12	ASSPGGGRQTQY
TRBV2	TRBJ2-5	NA	10	ASSAQEETQY
TRBV5-5	TRBJ1-1	NA	10	ASSLVRTEAF
TRBV2	TRBJ2-5	TRBD1	14	ASDDIGTGGRETQY
TRBV9	TRBJ2-2	TRBD2	13	ASSVTSELTGELF
TRBV2	TRBJ2-4	TRBD2	12	ASSVRTSKNIQY
TRBV2	TRBJ2-5	NA	10	ASREPKETQY
TRBV9	TRBJ2-7	NA	13	ASSVATGSSYEQY